This TCR beta chain derives from a study of CD8+CD57+ T cells in acquired aplastic anemia (dated by TCRdb to the late 2010s). About the investigation overall: On average, sorted CD4+ and CD8+ cells yielded around 3.4 ug of extracted DNA, with a range of roughly 0.19 to 27.4 ug. Mean read counts for healthy donor samples were 8.5 million to 10.8 million for CD4+ cells and around 11 million for CD8+ cells. The paper's findings and limits, for the study overall: No significant difference in CD8+ Simpson's diversity was found between patients and healthy controls (P=0.060). Around 28 CD8+ CDR3 sequences were found to be shared between patients and controls, but these sequences appeared to be highly expressed in patients and within the immunodominant clones of the patients.

In the study, sorted CD4+ and CD8+ blood T cells from patients with severe aplastic anemia and from healthy subjects underwent deep sequencing of TCR repertoires. Ficoll-Paque density gradient centrifugation was used to isolate peripheral blood mononuclear cells. Before DNA extraction, CD4+ and CD8+ T cells were sorted with FACS or magnetic beads. Remarks on this clonotype: Its binding antigen is unknown. One end of the junction varies from germline; a read error may be responsible.

Genomic DNA was used as template for profiling of TCR beta VDJ combinations and CDR3 sequences. TCR repertoire sequencing was run on an Illumina HiSeq 2000. The paper's processing steps were these. Repertoires were assessed using TRBV/TRBJ rearrangement plots, CDR3 size and DJ length profiles, and Simpson's diversity index. The most abundant DNA sequence in the deep sequencing data was defined as the immunodominant clone. CDR3 amino acid sequences were screened for sharing across subjects and were compared with published repertoires and the VDJdb database. TCRdb redid the processing of the public reads, applying fastp at Q25 and MiXCR, and retained in-frame beta chains. Here each entry gathers all rows of one CDR3 protein and keeps the most common genes and DNA. For this entry, the V and J calls and clone size follow TCRdb and not the study's own pipeline. The sample table lists approximately 380,000 distinct CDR3 sequences, about two thirds of them with a count of one. The top ten constitute around 4% of the sample.

The CDR3 measures 15 amino acids from cysteine to phenylalanine. This entry keeps only the CDR3 DNA: 45 bases, framed from base 1. CDR1 and CDR2, looked up from the germline V gene (reference sequence), are LNHDA and SQIVND. Sequencing was performed on sorted CD4+, CD8+, or CD8+CD57+ T cells (not recorded which) from PBMCs. The V and J genes are TRBV19 and TRBJ1-2, and TRBD1 may be the D gene, going by 6 matching bases. This TCR derives from a human donor in good health, serving as a control. Read as DNA, the sequence is TGTGCCAGTAGTATGCAGCGACAGGCCTACTATGAGTACTTCTTC. Protein translation: CASSMQRQAYYEYFF.